This T cell receptor (beta chain) was captured by sequencing in a study of post-analysis software for immune sequencing data. Study information: As for disease course, relapsing-remitting, secondary progressive and progressive-relapsing multiple sclerosis were all included.

With regard to this clonotype: Its antigen is unidentified.

Regarding the study as a whole: Pronounced co-clustering by F measure was evident among identically batched samples. TRBV5-6, TRBV5-1 and TRBV20-1 were among roughly 5 TRBV segments more frequent in patients than controls. Controls significantly exceeded multiple sclerosis patients in normalized Chao1 diversity.

This CDR3 region has 18 residues. CDR1 is SGHRS and CDR2 is YFSETQ in the germline V gene. V was clipped by 2 bases and J by 0 bases; unmatched bases: 7. Unique molecular identifiers were carried by the TCR beta cDNA libraries. With roughly 0.85 to 11 million T cells as the source, 400,000 to 550,000 cDNA molecules resulted. Each CDR3 protein gets one entry after TCRdb re-called the PCR reads with MiXCR. The sample carries about 810,000 distinct CDR3 sequences, roughly 58% recorded once. The sample was blood. The genes are TRBV5-1 and TRBJ2-6, with TRBD2 identical over 8 bases. This TCR was sampled from a girl aged 10 to 17 with multiple sclerosis. The CDR3 coding sequence is TGCGCCAGCAGCTTAACGACTAGCGAGAGCTCTGGGGCCAACGTCCTGACTTTC. Amino acid sequence: CASSLTTSESSGANVLTF.